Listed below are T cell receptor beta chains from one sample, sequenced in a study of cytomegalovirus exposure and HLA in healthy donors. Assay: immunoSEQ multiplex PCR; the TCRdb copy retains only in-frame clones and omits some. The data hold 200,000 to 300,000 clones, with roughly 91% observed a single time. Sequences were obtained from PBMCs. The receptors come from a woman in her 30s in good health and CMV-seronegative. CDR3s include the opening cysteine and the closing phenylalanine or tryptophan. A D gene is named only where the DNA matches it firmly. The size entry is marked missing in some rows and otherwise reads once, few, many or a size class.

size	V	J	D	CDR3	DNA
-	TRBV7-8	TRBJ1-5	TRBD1	CASSLAPKGAANQPQHF	TGTGCCAGCAGCTTAGCCCCCAAGGGGGCAGCTAATCAGCCCCAGCATTTT
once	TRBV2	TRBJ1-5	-	CASSDRGGRQPQHF	TGTGCCAGCAGTGACAGGGGTGGTAGGCAGCCCCAGCATTTT
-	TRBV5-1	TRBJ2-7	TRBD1	CASREGTALYYEQYF	TGCGCCAGCAGAGAGGGGACAGCCCTTTACTACGAGCAGTACTTC
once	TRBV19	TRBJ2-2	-	CASSTGGRGTGELFF	TGTGCCAGTAGTACCGGGGGGCGAGGCACCGGGGAGCTGTTTTTT
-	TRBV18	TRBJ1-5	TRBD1	CASSGRRQGNQPQHF	TGTGCCAGCTCAGGGCGAAGACAGGGAAATCAGCCCCAGCATTTT
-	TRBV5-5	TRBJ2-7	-	CASSLSGTTYEQYF	TGTGCCAGCAGCTTGTCTGGCACTACCTACGAGCAGTACTTC
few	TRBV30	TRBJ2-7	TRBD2	CAWSSASGIYEQYF	TGTGCCTGGAGCAGCGCTAGCGGGATCTACGAGCAGTACTTC
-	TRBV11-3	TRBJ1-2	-	CASSLDQGRGYTF	TGTGCCAGCAGCTTAGATCAGGGCCGTGGCTACACCTTC
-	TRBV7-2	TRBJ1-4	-	CASSPDATNEKLFF	TGTGCCAGCAGCCCCGATGCAACTAATGAAAAACTGTTTTTT
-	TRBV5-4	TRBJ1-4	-	CASSASSNEKLFF	TGTGCCAGCAGCGCATCAAGTAATGAAAAACTGTTTTTT
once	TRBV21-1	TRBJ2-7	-	CASSKAREQYF	TGTGCCAGCAGCAAGGCGCGGGAGCAGTACTTC
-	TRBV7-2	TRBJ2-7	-	CASSFGSGEVYEQYF	TGTGCCAGCAGCTTTGGGTCCGGGGAGGTCTACGAGCAGTACTTC
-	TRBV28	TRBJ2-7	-	CASSLQGAEQYF	TGTGCCAGCAGTTTACAGGGAGCCGAGCAGTACTTC
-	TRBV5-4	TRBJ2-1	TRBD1	CASSRDRGPYNEQFF	TGTGCCAGCAGCCGGGACAGGGGTCCCTACAATGAGCAGTTCTTC
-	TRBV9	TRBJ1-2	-	CASSVANYGYTF	TGTGCCAGCAGCGTAGCTAACTATGGCTACACCTTC
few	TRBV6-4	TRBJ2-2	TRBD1	CASRQGVNTGELFF	TGTGCCAGCAGGCAGGGGGTGAACACCGGGGAGCTGTTTTTT
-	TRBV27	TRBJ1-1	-	CASSLLGENTEAFF	TGTGCCAGCAGTTTATTGGGGGAGAACACTGAAGCTTTCTTT
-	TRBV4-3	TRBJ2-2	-	CASSKPGVTGELFF	TGCGCCAGCAGCAAACCTGGGGTCACCGGGGAGCTGTTTTTT
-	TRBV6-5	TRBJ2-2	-	CASSYQGPGELFF	TGTGCCAGCAGTTACCAGGGACCCGGGGAGCTGTTTTTT
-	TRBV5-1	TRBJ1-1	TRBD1	CASSLNYGTGTWATEAFF	TGCGCCAGCAGCTTGAATTACGGGACAGGGACTTGGGCGACTGAAGCTTTCTTT
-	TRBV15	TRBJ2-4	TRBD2	CATSRDDGLAGEKNIQYF	TGTGCCACCAGCAGAGATGATGGACTAGCGGGAGAGAAAAACATTCAGTACTTC
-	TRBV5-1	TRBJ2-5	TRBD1	CASSRGDRGPETQYF	TGCGCCAGCAGCCGAGGGGACAGGGGGCCAGAGACCCAGTACTTC
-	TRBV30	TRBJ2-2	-	CAWIQGTGELFF	TGTGCCTGGATACAGGGCACCGGGGAGCTGTTTTTT
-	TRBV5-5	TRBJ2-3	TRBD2	CASSLVTSGMRADTQYF	TGTGCCAGCAGCTTGGTGACTAGCGGGATGCGGGCAGATACGCAGTATTTT
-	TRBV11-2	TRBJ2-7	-	CASSSVPGRSRTYEQYF	TGTGCCAGCAGCTCCGTCCCGGGACGGTCGCGGACCTACGAGCAGTACTTC
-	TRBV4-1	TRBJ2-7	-	CASSQVGRPEQYF	TGCGCCAGCAGCCAGGTAGGGCGTCCCGAGCAGTACTTC
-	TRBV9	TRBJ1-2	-	CASSVVGDRSNYGYTF	TGTGCCAGCAGCGTAGTAGGTGACAGATCTAACTATGGCTACACCTTC
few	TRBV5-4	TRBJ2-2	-	CASSLMELDTGELFF	TGTGCCAGCAGCTTAATGGAATTGGATACCGGGGAGCTGTTTTTT
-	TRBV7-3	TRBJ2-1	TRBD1	CASSESGQPNEQFF	TGTGCCAGCAGCGAGTCGGGACAGCCCAATGAGCAGTTCTTC
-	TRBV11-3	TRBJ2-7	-	CASSLDRTREQYF	TGTGCCAGCAGCTTAGATCGCACCCGGGAGCAGTACTTC
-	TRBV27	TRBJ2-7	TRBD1	CASSPGTANHEQYF	TGTGCCAGCAGTCCGGGGACAGCCAATCACGAGCAGTACTTC
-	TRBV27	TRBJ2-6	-	CASSLSWSGANVLTF	TGTGCCAGCAGTTTATCGTGGTCTGGGGCCAACGTCCTGACTTTC
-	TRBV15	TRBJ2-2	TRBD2	CATSQSGRIGTGELFF	TGTGCCACCAGCCAGAGCGGGAGAATTGGCACCGGGGAGCTGTTTTTT
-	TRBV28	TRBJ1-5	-	CASSQTVYSNQPQHF	TGTGCCAGCAGCCAGACAGTTTATAGCAATCAGCCCCAGCATTTT
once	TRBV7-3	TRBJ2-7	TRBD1	CASSPRTGGYEQYF	TGTGCCAGCAGCCCGCGGACAGGGGGGTACGAGCAGTACTTC
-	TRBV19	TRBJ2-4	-	CASSWGRSKNIQYF	TGTGCCAGTAGTTGGGGGAGGTCCAAAAACATTCAGTACTTC
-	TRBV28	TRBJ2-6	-	CASSLVSGANVLTF	TGTGCCAGCAGTTTGGTCTCTGGGGCCAACGTCCTGACTTTC
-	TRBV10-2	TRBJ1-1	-	CATQRGTEAFF	TGCGCCACCCAGAGAGGCACTGAAGCTTTCTTT